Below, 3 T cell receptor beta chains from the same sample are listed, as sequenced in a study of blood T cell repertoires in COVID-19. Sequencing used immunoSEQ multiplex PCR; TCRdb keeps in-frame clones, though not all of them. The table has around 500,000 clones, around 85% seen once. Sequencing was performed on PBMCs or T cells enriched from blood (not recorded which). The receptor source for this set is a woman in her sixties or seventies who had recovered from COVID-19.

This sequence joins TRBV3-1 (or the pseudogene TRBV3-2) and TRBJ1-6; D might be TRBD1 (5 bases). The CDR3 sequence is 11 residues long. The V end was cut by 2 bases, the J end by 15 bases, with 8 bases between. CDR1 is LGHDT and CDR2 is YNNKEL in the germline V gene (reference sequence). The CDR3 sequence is CASSQQGILHF. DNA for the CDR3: TGTGCCAGCAGCCAACAGGGAATCCTCCACTTT.

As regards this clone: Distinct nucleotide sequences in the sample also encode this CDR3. DNA of the CDR3: TGTGCCAGCAGTGAATCAGGGTACGGCTACACCTTC. It codes for CASSESGYGYTF. The genes are TRBV2 and TRBJ1-2; D perhaps matches TRBD1 (5 bases). From germline, CDR1 is SNHLY and CDR2 FYNNEI. The V gene lost 2 bases and the J gene lost 8 bases, with 9 bases spanning the gap. The CDR3 length is 12 residues.

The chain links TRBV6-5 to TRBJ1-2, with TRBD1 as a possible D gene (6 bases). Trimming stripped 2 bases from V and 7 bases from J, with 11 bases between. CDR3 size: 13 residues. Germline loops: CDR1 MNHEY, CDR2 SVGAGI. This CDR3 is CASSYQGRLGYTF. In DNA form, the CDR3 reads TGTGCCAGCAGTTACCAGGGGCGGCTTGGCTACACCTTC.